This TCR beta chain was captured in a study of blood T cell repertoires in COVID-19. Overall study: Material from acute and convalescent COVID-19 was sourced from the United States, Italy and Spain. Sample material is recorded as cDNA or gDNA derived from T cells, B-cell-depleted T cells, or PBMCs.

In the authors' methods: Estimated nucleated cell counts came from reference gene primer amplification. Using immunoSEQ multiplex PCR, the repertoire was profiled, and TCRdb retains in-frame clones only, with some absent. V and J calls and clone size come straight from that table; D and trimming were deduced from the DNA. The sample includes approximately 500,000 clones, over 75% of them seen just once. In germline, CDR1 is MNHEY, CDR2 SMNVEV (reference sequence). Trimming left V 6 bases short and J 3 bases short, with 15 bases between. This CDR3 contains 14 residues. This clonotype originated in a human donor in a cohort sampled during active COVID-19. The V call is TRBV27, the J call TRBJ2-7; a weak D match, TRBD2 (6 bases). The material sequenced was peripheral blood. The DNA of the CDR3 is TGTGCCAGCAGCAACCGGGACTCCGACTACGAGCAGTACTTC. This encodes CASSNRDSDYEQYF.